This T cell receptor beta chain came from a study of molecular identifiers for immune sequencing clone quantification. Study-level information: Replicate experiments took RNA from around 18,000 or 91,000 naive CD8 cells, divided it five ways and sequenced four. Regarding the study as a whole: Spiked Jurkat TCR RNA equivalent to one cell reportedly surfaced among about a million naive cells.

On this clonotype itself: The target antigen is unknown.

Library preparation followed earlier protocols using designated TCR primers. From the PCR reads, TCRdb called clonotypes with MiXCR, one entry per CDR3 protein. The repertoire includes over 600,000 distinct CDR3 sequences, just under 20% of them detected once, and 0.85% to 0.9% sits in the top ten. J gave up 4 bases and V 6 bases, and 11 bases lay outside the gene matches. The CDR3 has 18 amino acids. Germline V gene lookup returns CDR1 SEHNR and CDR2 FQNEAQ (reference sequence). Sorting selected naive CD8 T cells with a CD8+CD4-CCR7+CD45RA+ phenotype. Sequencing input: naive CD8+ T cells from blood, with Jurkat cell RNA spiked in. The sample's subset: FACS-sorted CD8+CD4-CCR7+CD45RA+ naive T cells. The chain recombines TRBV7-9 with TRBJ2-2; TRBD2 matches 13 bases. The receptor was isolated from a human donor in good health. Some libraries in this study had Jurkat cell RNA spiked in. CDR3 bases: TGTGCCAGCAGATCTTGGACTAGCGGGAGATCAATCACCGGGGAGCTGTTTTTT. It codes for CASRSWTSGRSITGELFF.